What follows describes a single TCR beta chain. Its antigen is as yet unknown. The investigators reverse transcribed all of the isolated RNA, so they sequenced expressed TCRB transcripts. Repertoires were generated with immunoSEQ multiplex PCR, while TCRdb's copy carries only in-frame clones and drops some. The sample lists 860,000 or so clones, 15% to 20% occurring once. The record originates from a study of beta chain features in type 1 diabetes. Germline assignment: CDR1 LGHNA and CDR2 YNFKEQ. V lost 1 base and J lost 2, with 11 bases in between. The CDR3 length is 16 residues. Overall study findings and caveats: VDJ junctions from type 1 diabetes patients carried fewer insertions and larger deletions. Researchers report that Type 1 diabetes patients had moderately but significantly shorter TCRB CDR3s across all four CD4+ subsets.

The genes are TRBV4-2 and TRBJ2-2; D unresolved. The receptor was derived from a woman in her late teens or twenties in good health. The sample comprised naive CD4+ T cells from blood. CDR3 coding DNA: TGTGCCAGCAGCCAAGCCCGGGTCCCTAACACCGGGGAGCTGTTTTTT. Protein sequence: CASSQARVPNTGELFF.